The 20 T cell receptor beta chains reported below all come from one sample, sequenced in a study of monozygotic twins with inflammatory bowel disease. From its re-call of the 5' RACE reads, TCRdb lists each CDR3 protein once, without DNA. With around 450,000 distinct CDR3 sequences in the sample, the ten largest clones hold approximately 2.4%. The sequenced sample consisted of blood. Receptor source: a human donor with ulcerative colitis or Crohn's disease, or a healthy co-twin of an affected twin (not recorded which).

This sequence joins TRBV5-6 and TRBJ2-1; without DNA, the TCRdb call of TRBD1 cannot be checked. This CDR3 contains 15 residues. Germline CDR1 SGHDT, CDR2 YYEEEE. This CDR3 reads CASSSFTGFNNEQFF.

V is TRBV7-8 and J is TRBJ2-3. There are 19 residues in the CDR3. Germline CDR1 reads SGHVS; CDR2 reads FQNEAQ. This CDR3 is CASSDIPYEVPNSADTQYF.

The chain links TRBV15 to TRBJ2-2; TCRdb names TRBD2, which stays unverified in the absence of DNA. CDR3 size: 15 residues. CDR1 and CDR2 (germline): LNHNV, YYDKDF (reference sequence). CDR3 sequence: CATSREAAVGGELFF.

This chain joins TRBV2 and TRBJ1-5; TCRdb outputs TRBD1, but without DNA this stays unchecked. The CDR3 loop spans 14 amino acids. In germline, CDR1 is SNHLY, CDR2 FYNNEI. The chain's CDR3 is CASSGTGVNQPQHF.

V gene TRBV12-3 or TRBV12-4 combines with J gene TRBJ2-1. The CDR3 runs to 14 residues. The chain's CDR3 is CASSLVNPYNEQFF.

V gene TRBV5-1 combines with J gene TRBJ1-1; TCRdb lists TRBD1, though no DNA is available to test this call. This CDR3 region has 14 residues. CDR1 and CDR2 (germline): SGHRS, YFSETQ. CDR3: CASSDGTGNTEAFF.

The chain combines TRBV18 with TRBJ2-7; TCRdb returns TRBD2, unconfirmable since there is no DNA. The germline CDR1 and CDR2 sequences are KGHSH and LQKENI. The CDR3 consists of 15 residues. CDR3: CASSPGLAGLNEQYF.

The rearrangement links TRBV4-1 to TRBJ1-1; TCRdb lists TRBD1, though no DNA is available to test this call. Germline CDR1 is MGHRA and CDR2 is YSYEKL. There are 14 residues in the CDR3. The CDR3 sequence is CASSQSGRATEAFF.

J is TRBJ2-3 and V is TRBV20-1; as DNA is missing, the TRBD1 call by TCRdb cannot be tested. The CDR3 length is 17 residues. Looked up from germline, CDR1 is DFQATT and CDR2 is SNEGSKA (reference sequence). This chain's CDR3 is CSARSPPGAGGEDTQYF.

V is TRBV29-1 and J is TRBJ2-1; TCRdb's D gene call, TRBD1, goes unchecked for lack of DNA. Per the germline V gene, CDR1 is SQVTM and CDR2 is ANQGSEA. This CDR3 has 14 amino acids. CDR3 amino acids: CSARGTGFNDEQFF.

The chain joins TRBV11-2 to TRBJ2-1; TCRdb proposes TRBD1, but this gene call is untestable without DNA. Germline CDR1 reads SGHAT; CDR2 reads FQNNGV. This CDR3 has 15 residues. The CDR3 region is CASSPPPSTLGEQFF.

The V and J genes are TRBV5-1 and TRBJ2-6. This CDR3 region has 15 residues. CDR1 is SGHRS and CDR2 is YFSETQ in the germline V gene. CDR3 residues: CASSSPSSGANVLTF.

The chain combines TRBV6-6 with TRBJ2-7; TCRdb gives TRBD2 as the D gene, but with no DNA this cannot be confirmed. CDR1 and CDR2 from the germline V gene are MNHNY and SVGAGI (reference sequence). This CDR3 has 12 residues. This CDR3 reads CASSDSTRTQYF.

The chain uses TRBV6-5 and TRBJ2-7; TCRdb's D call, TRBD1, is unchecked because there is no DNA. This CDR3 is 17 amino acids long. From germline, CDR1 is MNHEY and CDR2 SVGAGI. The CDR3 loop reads CASSYSIFTQASYEQYF.

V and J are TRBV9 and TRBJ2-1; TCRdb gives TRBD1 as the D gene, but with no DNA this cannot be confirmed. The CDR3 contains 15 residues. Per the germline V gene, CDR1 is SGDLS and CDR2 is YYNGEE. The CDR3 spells CASSVIADSYNEQFF.

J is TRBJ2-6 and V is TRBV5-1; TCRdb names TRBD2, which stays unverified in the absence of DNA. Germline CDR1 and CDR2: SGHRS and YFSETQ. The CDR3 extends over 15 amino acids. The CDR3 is CASSLGRAGANVLTF. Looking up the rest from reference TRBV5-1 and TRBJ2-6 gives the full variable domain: KAGVTQTPRYLIKTRGQQVTLSCSPISGHRSVSWYQQTPGQGLQFLFEYFSETQRNKGNFPGRFSGRQFSNSRSEMNVSTLELGDSALYLCASSLGRAGANVLTFGAGSRLTVL.

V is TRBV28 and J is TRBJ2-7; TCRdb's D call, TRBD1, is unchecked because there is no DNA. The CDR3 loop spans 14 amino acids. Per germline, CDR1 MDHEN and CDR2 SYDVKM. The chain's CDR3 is CASSSSGWAYEQYF.

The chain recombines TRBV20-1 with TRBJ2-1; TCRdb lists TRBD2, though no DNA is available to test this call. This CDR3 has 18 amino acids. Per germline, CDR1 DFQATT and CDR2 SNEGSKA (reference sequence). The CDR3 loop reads CSARPGLAGGQYTNEQFF.

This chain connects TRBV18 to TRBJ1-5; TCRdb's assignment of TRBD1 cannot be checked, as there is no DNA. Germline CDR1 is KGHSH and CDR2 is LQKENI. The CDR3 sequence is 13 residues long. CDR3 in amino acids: CASSPLDRQPQHF. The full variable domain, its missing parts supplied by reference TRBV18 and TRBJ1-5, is NAGVMQNPRHLVRRRGQEARLRCSPMKGHSHVYWYRQLPEEGLKFMVYLQKENIIDESGMPKERFSAEFPKEGPSILRIQQVVRGDSAAYFCASSPLDRQPQHFGDGTRLSIL.

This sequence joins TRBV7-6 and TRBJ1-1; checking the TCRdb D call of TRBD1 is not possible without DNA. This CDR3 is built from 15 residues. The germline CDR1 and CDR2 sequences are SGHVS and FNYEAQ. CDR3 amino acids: CASSPQGLPHTEAFF.